These 26 T cell receptor beta chains originate from one sample sequenced in a study of CD8+CD57+ T cells in acquired aplastic anemia. Investigators profiled TCR beta VDJ and CDR3 from genomic DNA template. Via MiXCR, TCRdb re-called the reads, giving one row per CDR3 protein. The sample yields 100,000 to 150,000 distinct CDR3 sequences, more than 40% seen once. Material for sequencing was sorted CD4+, CD8+, or CD8+CD57+ T cells (not recorded which) from PBMCs. These receptors were taken from a human donor in good health, serving as a control.

The chain is built from TRBV25-1 and TRBJ2-3; 9 bases align to TRBD1. Trimming cost V 6 bases and J 4 bases; bases outside gene matches: 11. CDR3 size: 16 residues. CDR1 is MGHDK and CDR2 is SYGVNS in the germline V gene. The CDR3 nucleotides read TGTGCCAGCAGCTCGCCGGGACAGGGAGTTGCAGATACGCAGTATTTT. Its translation: CASSSPGQGVADTQYF.

The chain carries TRBV3-1 and TRBJ1-4; the D gene is possibly TRBD1 (6 bases). Between the trimmed V and J ends, which lost 5 bases and 0 bases, there was a span of 16 bases. CDR1 LGHDT and CDR2 YNNKEL come from the germline V gene (reference sequence). The CDR3 is made up of 17 amino acids. CDR3 protein: CASSATSYRATNEKLFF. As DNA, the CDR3 is TGTGCCAGCAGCGCAACCTCCTACAGGGCAACTAATGAAAAACTGTTTTTT. Using reference TRBV3-1 and TRBJ1-4 for the parts outside the CDR3, the full variable domain is DTAVSQTPKYLVTQMGNDKSIKCEQNLGHDTMYWYKQDSKKFLKIMFSYNNKELIINETVPNRFSPKSPDKAHLNLHINSLELGDSAVYFCASSATSYRATNEKLFFGSGTQLSVL.

This chain links TRBV19 with TRBJ1-1; 8 bases line up with TRBD1. CDR1 LNHDA and CDR2 SQIVND come from the germline V gene (reference sequence). V was pared by 7 bases and J by 1 base, with 8 bases of the junction left unmatched. There are 15 residues in the CDR3. The CDR3 DNA reads TGTGCCAGTAATGAGGGACAGGAGCGGAACACTGAAGCTTTCTTT. This codes for CASNEGQERNTEAFF.

This clonotype was observed at least ten times. V usage is TRBV12-3 or TRBV12-4 and J usage is TRBJ2-7, with 9 bases identical to TRBD1. Unmatched junction bases numbered 5, after V lost 6 bases and J lost 2 bases. This CDR3 spans 14 amino acids. CDR3 in amino acids: CASRPGQGPYEQYF. DNA for the CDR3: TGTGCCAGCAGGCCGGGACAGGGACCCTACGAGCAGTACTTC.

This clonotype showed up just once. The chain has TRBV29-1 and TRBJ1-2, with D unresolved. This CDR3 is built from 12 residues. Trimming stripped 3 bases from V and 4 bases from J, with 9 bases between. Looked up from germline, CDR1 is SQVTM and CDR2 is ANQGSEA. The CDR3 nucleotides read TGCAGCGTTGAGACGGGGATCTATGGCTACACCTTC. Translated, it gives CSVETGIYGYTF. Full variable domain (remainder filled in from reference TRBV29-1 and TRBJ1-2): SAVISQKPSRDICQRGTSLTIQCQVDSQVTMMFWYRQQPGQSLTLIATANQGSEATYESGFVIDKFPISRPNLTFSTLTVSNMSPEDSSIYLCSVETGIYGYTFGSGTRLTVV.

The rearrangement uses TRBV7-2 and TRBJ1-1, with D possibly matching TRBD1 (6 bases). V shed 3 bases and J shed 4 bases, with 15 bases lying between them. CDR3 length: 15 residues. In germline, CDR1 is SGHTA, CDR2 FQGNSA. In nucleotides, the CDR3 is TGTGCCAGCAGCTTCGTACAGGGAAGTATCACTGAAGCTTTCTTT. The encoded protein is CASSFVQGSITEAFF. Full variable domain (outside the CDR3, taken from reference TRBV7-2 and TRBJ1-1): GAGVSQSPSNKVTEKGKDVELRCDPISGHTALYWYRQSLGQGLEFLIYFQGNSAPDKSGLPSDRFSAERTGGSVSTLTIQRTQQEDSAVYLCASSFVQGSITEAFFGQGTRLTVV.

For this clonotype: Just one base apart from a much larger clone, this may be a read error. V and J are TRBV14 and TRBJ1-1, with 8 bases identical to TRBD1. CDR1 is SGHDN and CDR2 is FVKESK in the germline V gene. CDR3 length equals 17 residues. V lost 0 bases and J lost 2; bases outside the gene matches: 8. The CDR3 region is CASSQEYGRGLNTEAFF. The DNA of the CDR3 is TGTGCCAGCAGCCAAGAATATGGCAGGGGGCTCAACACTGAAGCTTTCTTT.

This clonotype was seen at least ten times. V is TRBV2 and J is TRBJ1-5; perhaps TRBD1 as D (5 bases). The CDR3 runs 15 residues. CDR1 is SNHLY and CDR2 is FYNNEI in the germline V gene. Trimming took 0 bases from V and 4 from J, leaving 10 bases between them. The CDR3 region is CASSEAPGRNQPQHF. CDR3 coding DNA: TGTGCCAGCAGTGAAGCTCCAGGGCGGAATCAGCCCCAGCATTTT.

This clonotype has ten or more counts. The rearrangement uses TRBV5-1 and TRBJ1-1; 11 bases align to TRBD1. The V and J ends lost 3 bases and 5 bases, in that order; junction bases with no gene match: 9. The germline V gene encodes CDR1 SGHRS and CDR2 YFSETQ. The CDR3 runs 16 residues. CDR3 sequence: CASSWGQGGVRTEAFF. CDR3 DNA: TGCGCCAGCAGCTGGGGACAGGGGGGGGTGCGAACTGAAGCTTTCTTT.

This clonotype was seen many times. A much larger clone lies a single base off, so this may be a read error. V and J are TRBV7-3 and TRBJ2-3; D may be TRBD1 or TRBD2 (5 bases each). Trimming cost V 6 bases and J 1 base, with 8 bases left between them. CDR1 and CDR2 (germline): SGHTA, FQGTGA. CDR3 length: 13 amino acids. The chain's CDR3 is CASRGTGTDTQYF. In nucleotides, the CDR3 is TGTGCCAGCAGAGGGACCGGCACAGATACGCAGTATTTT.

V is TRBV20-1 and J is TRBJ1-2, with TRBD1 matching 10 bases. The ends lost 1 base at V and 4 bases at J; junction bases unmatched: 3. CDR1 is DFQATT, CDR2 SNEGSKA, per germline (reference sequence). The CDR3 consists of 14 residues. The DNA for the CDR3 is TGCAGTGCTAGAGGGGACAGGGGATCCTATGGCTACACCTTC. Translation gives CSARGDRGSYGYTF.

The chain has TRBV7-3 and TRBJ2-5; D gene unclear. CDR1 is SGHTA, CDR2 FQGTGA, per germline. The CDR3 consists of 13 residues. V was clipped by 2 bases and J by 5 bases, with 9 bases between them. The CDR3 is CASSLSDWETQYF. CDR3 nucleotide sequence: TGTGCCAGCAGCTTATCAGACTGGGAGACCCAGTACTTC.

With regard to this clonotype: Given a much more abundant clone one base away, this may be a read error. The chain recombines TRBV30 with TRBJ2-5; 9 bases agree with TRBD1. CDR1 GTSNPN and CDR2 SVGIG come from the germline V gene (reference sequence). V shed 5 bases and J 4 bases; nucleotides not matched to a gene: 14. The CDR3 totals 16 residues. CDR3 amino acids: CAWGPRRTGDSETQYF. The CDR3 DNA follows: TGTGCCTGGGGACCTCGGCGGACAGGGGACTCAGAGACCCAGTACTTC.

This clonotype occurred many times. The rearrangement joins TRBV12-3 or TRBV12-4 to TRBJ2-7; 11 bases line up with TRBD2. V was clipped by 6 bases and J by 3 bases; unmatched bases: 4. CDR3 length: 14 amino acids. The chain's CDR3 is CASSTGTSGYEQYF. The CDR3 nucleotides are TGTGCCAGCAGCACCGGGACTAGCGGCTACGAGCAGTACTTC.

In this sample, this clonotype turned up many times. V usage is TRBV9 and J usage is TRBJ2-1, with 8 positions matching TRBD2. Looked up from germline, CDR1 is SGDLS and CDR2 is YYNGEE. The length of the CDR3 is 15 residues. With 3 bases clipped from V and 1 base from J, the junction kept 3 bases outside the gene matches. The CDR3 sequence is CASSASGGSYNEQFF. DNA of the CDR3: TGTGCCAGCAGCGCAAGCGGGGGTTCCTACAATGAGCAGTTCTTC.

The chain couples TRBV18 to TRBJ1-2, with 7 bases that match TRBD1. CDR1 and CDR2 (germline): KGHSH, LQKENI. Trimming cost V 3 bases and J 4 bases; bases outside gene matches: 17. The length of the CDR3 is 18 residues. The CDR3 nucleotides are TGTGCCAGCTCACCGGTGGACAGGCCAAAGGGTTTAAGCTATGGCTACACCTTC. Its translation is CASSPVDRPKGLSYGYTF.

This clonotype was found many times. V is TRBV7-6 and J is TRBJ1-4; TRBD1 might be the D (5 bases). The CDR3 length is 18 residues. Deletions cut 5 bases from V and 2 bases from J, with 21 bases between. Germline loops: CDR1 SGHVS, CDR2 FNYEAQ. The CDR3 DNA follows: TGTGCCAGCAGCCTAAGGACAAGGGGTTATACGACTAATGAAAAACTGTTTTTT. As protein: CASSLRTRGYTTNEKLFF.

The table lists this clonotype with a count of one. As the CDR3 is not closed by the conserved phenylalanine or tryptophan, this likely results from a read error. This chain connects TRBV2 to TRBJ2-1, with D possibly being TRBD1 (6 bases). Germline V gene sequence: CDR1 SNHLY, CDR2 FYNNEI. With 8 bases removed from V and 10 bases from J, the gap between germline ends came to 9 bases. The CDR3 has 10 residues. The CDR3 is CASRGQEQFL. For the CDR3, the DNA is TGTGCCAGCCGCGGACAGGAGCAGTTCCTC.

The gene calls are TRBV5-1 and TRBJ2-1, with TRBD1 identical over 9 bases. The J call may be faulty, since TRBJ2-7 better matches the DNA end. CDR1 is SGHRS and CDR2 is YFSETQ in the germline V gene. This CDR3 is 15 amino acids long. The CDR3 DNA sequence: TGCGCCAGCAGCTTAGTGCCGGGACAGGGCAATGAGCAGTACTTC. This translates into CASSLVPGQGNEQYF.

This clonotype was counted once. The DNA for the CDR3 is TGTGCCAGTAGTATCTTCGACAGCTACGAGCAGTACTTC. Encoded protein: CASSIFDSYEQYF. The chain has TRBV19 and TRBJ2-7, with D tentatively TRBD1 (5 bases). This CDR3 has 13 residues. V was clipped by 3 bases and J by 3 bases, with 9 bases between them. The germline V gene encodes CDR1 LNHDA and CDR2 SQIVND (reference sequence).

This clonotype was observed a few times. A much more abundant neighbour one base away suggests this may be a read error. V gene TRBV6-1 combines with J gene TRBJ2-7; D gene uncertain. This CDR3 has 15 residues. Per the germline V gene, CDR1 is MNHNS and CDR2 is SASEGT. Written as DNA, the CDR3 is TGTGTCAGCAGTGAAGGGTTGGAAGGATCCTACGAGCAGTACTTC. Translation gives CVSSEGLEGSYEQYF.

By share, this clonotype counts as medium-sized (0.01 to 0.1%). The genes are TRBV2 and TRBJ2-3, with 7 bases that match TRBD2. The CDR3 contains 14 residues. V shed 6 bases and J 6 bases; nucleotides not matched to a gene: 9. Germline CDR1 is SNHLY and CDR2 is FYNNEI. The CDR3 coding sequence is TGTGCCAGCAGGGCGGGGGAACCTCCGGATACGCAGTATTTT. It encodes CASRAGEPPDTQYF.

This clonotype was counted many times. V usage is TRBV19 and J usage is TRBJ1-4; D call uncertain. V gave up 2 bases and J gave up 6 bases, with 10 bases separating them. The CDR3 contains 14 residues. The germline V gene encodes CDR1 LNHDA and CDR2 SQIVND (reference sequence). The CDR3 DNA reads TGTGCCAGTAGTATAAGGACCGGGCATGAAAAACTGTTTTTT. As protein: CASSIRTGHEKLFF.

The chain is built from TRBV29-1 and TRBJ2-7; D gene uncertain. Germline lookup yields CDR1 SQVTM and CDR2 ANQGSEA. Deletions cut 4 bases from V and 3 bases from J, with 13 bases between. This CDR3 spans 13 amino acids. Written as DNA, the CDR3 is TGCAGCGTTGTAATCCCTCCCGGCTACGAGCAGTACTTC. Translated, it gives CSVVIPPGYEQYF.

The table lists this clonotype with many counts. V and J are TRBV3-1 and TRBJ2-5, with 8 bases matching TRBD1. Germline CDR1 and CDR2: LGHDT and YNNKEL (reference sequence). The junction had 4 bases not matched to a gene; V was cut back by 7 bases and J by 3 bases. This CDR3 is 13 amino acids long. For the CDR3, the DNA is TGTGCCAGCATGGGGACAGGAAAAGAGACCCAGTACTTC. It yields the protein CASMGTGKETQYF.

At least ten counts were recorded for this clonotype. The chain has TRBV7-6 and TRBJ2-1; 10 bases match TRBD2. J was trimmed by 8 bases and V by 5 bases; bases with no gene match: 12. Germline V gene sequence: CDR1 SGHVS, CDR2 FNYEAQ. This CDR3 spans 16 amino acids. Written as DNA, the CDR3 is TGTGCCAGCAGCCGCCGAAGCGGGGGGGCAGGCGATGAGCAGTTCTTC. It translates to CASSRRSGGAGDEQFF.